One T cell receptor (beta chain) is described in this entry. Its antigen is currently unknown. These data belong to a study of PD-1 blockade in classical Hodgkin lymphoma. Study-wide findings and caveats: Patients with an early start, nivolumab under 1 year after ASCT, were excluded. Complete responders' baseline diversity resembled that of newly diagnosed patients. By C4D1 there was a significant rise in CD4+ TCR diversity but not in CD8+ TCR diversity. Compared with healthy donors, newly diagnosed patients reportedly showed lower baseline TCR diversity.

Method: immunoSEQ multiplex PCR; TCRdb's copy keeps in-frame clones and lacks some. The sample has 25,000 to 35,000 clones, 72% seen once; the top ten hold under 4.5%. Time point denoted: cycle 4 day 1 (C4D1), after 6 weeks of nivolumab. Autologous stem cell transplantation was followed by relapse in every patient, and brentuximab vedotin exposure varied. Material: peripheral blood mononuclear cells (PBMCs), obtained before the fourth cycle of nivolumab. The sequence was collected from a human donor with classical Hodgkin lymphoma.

The CDR3 loop reads CATSRYGGDEQYF. CDR3 nucleotides: TGTGCCACCAGCAGGTATGGAGGCGACGAGCAGTACTTC. The chain employs TRBV15 and TRBJ2-7, with D perhaps matching TRBD2 (5 bases). V gave up 3 bases and J gave up 5 bases, with 11 bases separating them. This CDR3 spans 13 amino acids. Germline assignment: CDR1 LNHNV and CDR2 YYDKDF (reference sequence).